The next 27 T cell receptor beta chains were all read from a single sample in a study of blood T cell repertoires in COVID-19. Clones were read by immunoSEQ multiplex PCR, and TCRdb kept only the in-frame ones, dropping some. Of 200,000 to 300,000 clones in the sample, approximately 81% were seen once. Sequencing was carried out using peripheral blood. Receptor source: a man between 60 and 75 years old with acute or convalescent COVID-19.

This clone was recorded a few times. This rearrangement joins TRBV2 to TRBJ2-7; TRBD1 matches 8 bases. Losses at the gene ends were 0 bases for V and 6 bases for J; bases not matched to a gene: 7. The CDR3 has 15 amino acids. Germline values: CDR1 SNHLY, CDR2 FYNNEI. CDR3 bases: TGTGCCAGCAGTGAAGCGCAGGGGGCTAGATCCGAGCAGTACTTC. Its protein product is CASSEAQGARSEQYF.

The rearrangement uses TRBV11-3 and TRBJ2-1; 7 nucleotides match TRBD2. J was trimmed by 4 bases and V by 5 bases; bases with no gene match: 5. Germline CDR1 SGHNT, CDR2 YENEEA. The CDR3 extends over 14 amino acids. The CDR3: CASSARDYYNEQFF. The CDR3 DNA reads as TGTGCCAGCAGCGCCCGGGACTATTACAATGAGCAGTTCTTC.

This rearrangement joins TRBV11-2 to TRBJ1-1; the D gene is possibly TRBD1 (5 bases). CDR3 length: 13 residues. Germline lookup yields CDR1 SGHAT and CDR2 FQNNGV. The germline V and J ends were trimmed by 8 bases and 0 bases, with 10 bases remaining between them. This chain's CDR3 is CASSQGLNTEAFF. The CDR3 nucleotides read TGTGCCAGCTCCCAGGGTTTGAACACTGAAGCTTTCTTT.

CDR3 sequence reads: CASTTGQLITGELFF. CDR3 in DNA: TGCGCCAGCACCACGGGACAGTTGATCACCGGGGAGCTGTTTTTT. This chain uses TRBV10-2 with TRBJ2-2; the match to TRBD1 covers 7 bases. The CDR3 has 15 residues. The ends lost 7 bases at V and 4 bases at J; junction bases unmatched: 9. From germline, CDR1 is WSHSY and CDR2 SAAADI.

V usage is TRBV9 and J usage is TRBJ1-4; D is undetermined. The V gene lost 3 bases and the J gene lost 5 bases, with 11 bases spanning the gap. CDR3 size: 14 residues. CDR1 is SGDLS and CDR2 is YYNGEE in the germline V gene. The CDR3 loop reads CASSAGSHNEKLFF. The CDR3 DNA reads as TGTGCCAGCAGCGCCGGGAGTCACAATGAAAAACTGTTTTTT.

The chain recombines TRBV19 with TRBJ2-5; weak D call: TRBD1 (6 bases). Germline-derived CDR1 and CDR2 are LNHDA and SQIVND (reference sequence). Trimming removed 1 base at V and 2 bases at J, with 8 bases between. This CDR3 spans 14 amino acids. The CDR3 nucleotides read TGTGCCAGTAGTATAGGCCAGGGGCAAGAGACCCAGTACTTC. The encoded protein is CASSIGQGQETQYF.

This rearrangement joins TRBV6-6 to TRBJ2-6; 10 positions agree with TRBD2. Trimming took 5 bases from V and 2 from J; bases not matched to a gene: 9. CDR1 is MNHNY, CDR2 SVGAGI, per germline (reference sequence). The length of the CDR3 is 18 residues. DNA of the CDR3: TGTGCCAGCAGTCGACGCACTAGCGGGACTACTGGGGCCAACGTCCTGACTTTC. Encoded protein: CASSRRTSGTTGANVLTF.

This clone was picked up one time. J is TRBJ2-5 and V is TRBV5-4, with D perhaps matching TRBD1 (6 bases). V lost 2 bases and J 1 base, leaving 9 bases between the germline ends. The germline CDR1 and CDR2 sequences are SGHNT and YYREEE (reference sequence). The CDR3 runs to 14 residues. For the CDR3, the DNA is TGTGCCAGCAGCTTACAGGGTACCCAAGAGACCCAGTACTTC. Translated, it gives CASSLQGTQETQYF.

The V call is TRBV18, the J call TRBJ2-4, with D tentatively TRBD2 (5 bases). This CDR3 contains 13 residues. Germline-derived CDR1 and CDR2 are KGHSH and LQKENI. V was clipped by 8 bases and J by 0 bases, with 8 bases between them. The CDR3 is CASRELAKNIQYF. The CDR3 DNA is TGTGCCAGCAGGGAGCTAGCCAAAAACATTCAGTACTTC.

The chain combines TRBV6-5 with TRBJ2-2, with 8 bases lining up with TRBD2. Germline V gene data show CDR1 as MNHEY and CDR2 as SVGAGI. CDR3 length equals 15 residues. Trimming at V came to 8 bases and at J to 2 bases, leaving 7 bases not matched to a gene. CDR3 sequence: CASSRGGLNTGELFF. CDR3 DNA sequence: TGTGCCAGCTCCCGGGGGGGACTTAACACCGGGGAGCTGTTTTTT.

The chain combines TRBV3-1 (or the pseudogene TRBV3-2) with TRBJ2-2, with TRBD2 identical over 10 bases. The CDR3 has 19 residues. V lost 0 bases, J lost 3 bases, and 10 bases stayed unmatched. CDR1 is LGHDT, CDR2 YNNKEL, per germline (reference sequence). CDR3 in DNA: TGTGCCAGCAGCCAAGAATATGACTGGACTAGCGGTTACACCGGGGAGCTGTTTTTT. It translates to CASSQEYDWTSGYTGELFF.

The genes are TRBV27 and TRBJ2-2; a weak D match, TRBD1 (6 bases). In germline, CDR1 is MNHEY, CDR2 SMNVEV (reference sequence). CDR3 length equals 16 residues. With 4 bases removed from V and 6 bases from J, the gap between germline ends came to 18 bases. CDR3 amino acids: CASSSGTPPWAGELFF. In DNA form, the CDR3 reads TGTGCCAGCAGTTCCGGGACACCCCCTTGGGCCGGGGAGCTGTTTTTT.

The J gene is TRBJ2-1, the V gene TRBV5-1; 9 bases are a match to TRBD1. V was pared by 3 bases and J by 5 bases, with 6 bases of the junction left unmatched. This CDR3 comprises 15 residues. Germline loops: CDR1 SGHRS, CDR2 YFSETQ. Here the CDR3 DNA reads TGCGCCAGCAGCTCCTTCCGGGACAGGGACAATGAGCAGTTCTTC. Protein sequence: CASSSFRDRDNEQFF.

This clone was picked up a small number of times. The V gene is TRBV2, the J gene TRBJ1-2; D remains unclear. Germline V CDR1 and CDR2: SNHLY, FYNNEI. There are 12 residues in the CDR3. V dropped 2 bases and J dropped 2 bases, with 3 bases sitting between them. This CDR3 reads CASSEQNYGYTF. The CDR3 region has the DNA TGTGCCAGCAGTGAACAGAACTATGGCTACACCTTC.

This sequence joins TRBV11-2 and TRBJ2-3; D might be TRBD2 (6 bases). The V end lost 2 bases, the J end lost 2 bases, and 8 bases lay between the germline ends. The germline V gene encodes CDR1 SGHAT and CDR2 FQNNGV. There are 14 residues in the CDR3. The CDR3 loop is CASSLWGVTDTQYF. In DNA, the CDR3 is TGTGCCAGCAGCTTATGGGGGGTCACAGATACGCAGTATTTT.

The chain combines TRBV4-3 with TRBJ1-2; TRBD1 aligns across 12 bases. This CDR3 is 16 amino acids long. Per germline, CDR1 LGHNA and CDR2 YSLEER. Trimming at V came to 0 bases and at J to 5 bases, leaving 4 bases not matched to a gene. For the CDR3, the DNA is TGCGCCAGCAGCCAAGACCGGGACAGGGGGCATTATGGCTACACCTTC. Protein: CASSQDRDRGHYGYTF.

The V and J genes are TRBV13 and TRBJ1-2, with no clear D. The germline V gene encodes CDR1 PRHDT and CDR2 FYEKMQ (reference sequence). The V end lost 7 bases, the J end lost 8 bases, and 23 bases lay between the germline ends. This CDR3 contains 15 residues. CDR3 loop: CASTKLKRATMGYTF. CDR3 DNA sequence: TGTGCCAGCACCAAACTCAAACGCGCGACTATGGGCTACACCTTC.

V and J are TRBV20-1 and TRBJ2-7; 7 bases are shared with TRBD2. The CDR3 loop spans 15 amino acids. CDR1 and CDR2 (germline): DFQATT, SNEGSKA (reference sequence). V lost 3 bases and J lost 5; bases outside the gene matches: 13. The CDR3 DNA sequence: TGCAGTGCTAGTGGTGGGAGGGCCTACGGGAACGAGCAGTACTTC. It yields the protein CSASGGRAYGNEQYF.

V usage is TRBV11-3 and J usage is TRBJ2-2, with TRBD2 matching 7 bases. Germline V CDR1 and CDR2: SGHNT, YENEEA. The CDR3 runs to 15 residues. After removal of 3 bases from V and 0 bases from J, the junction contained 1 base not matched to a gene. CDR3 in amino acids: CASSLGGSNTGELFF. In DNA form, the CDR3 reads TGTGCCAGCAGCTTGGGGGGGTCGAACACCGGGGAGCTGTTTTTT.

This chain uses TRBV10-2 with TRBJ2-7; D not resolved. Trimming shortened V by 2 bases and J by 0 bases, and 8 bases separated the two germline ends. The germline V gene has CDR1 WSHSY and CDR2 SAAADI. This CDR3 comprises 14 residues. The CDR3: CASSEGQDSYEQYF. The CDR3 region has the DNA TGCGCCAGCAGTGAGGGGCAGGACTCCTACGAGCAGTACTTC.

Here the CDR3 DNA reads TGTGCCAGCAGCTTAGAAACAGGCCAAGAGACCCAGTACTTC. The encoded protein is CASSLETGQETQYF. This chain joins TRBV11-2 and TRBJ2-5; a weak D match, TRBD1 (5 bases). Trimming removed 0 bases at V and 1 base at J, with 6 bases between. Germline-derived CDR1 and CDR2 are SGHAT and FQNNGV. This CDR3 spans 14 amino acids.

J is TRBJ2-7 and V is TRBV28; TRBD2 matches at 13 bases. CDR3 length equals 18 residues. The germline V gene encodes CDR1 MDHEN and CDR2 SYDVKM. The V and J ends lost 6 bases and 1 base, in that order; junction bases with no gene match: 12. The CDR3 here is CASSPVFGTSGTSYEQYF. CDR3 DNA: TGTGCCAGCAGCCCCGTTTTCGGGACTAGCGGGACTTCCTACGAGCAGTACTTC. The full variable domain, in which reference TRBV28 and TRBJ2-7 provide the parts outside the CDR3, is DVKVTQSSRYLVKRTGEKVFLECVQDMDHENMFWYRQDPGLGLRLIYFSYDVKMKEKGDIPEGYSVSREKKERFSLILESASTNQTSMYLCASSPVFGTSGTSYEQYFGPGTRLTVT.

This chain uses TRBV5-1 with TRBJ1-3; D possibly corresponds to TRBD1 (6 bases). The V gene lost 5 bases and the J gene lost 4 bases, with 7 bases spanning the gap. This CDR3 has 12 amino acids. In germline, CDR1 is SGHRS, CDR2 YFSETQ. In DNA form, the CDR3 reads TGCGCCAGCAGTACAGGGGGAAACACCATATATTTT. This translates into CASSTGGNTIYF.

The V and J genes are TRBV6-5 and TRBJ2-3, with a weak D call TRBD1 (5 bases). Germline assignment: CDR1 MNHEY and CDR2 SVGAGI. Deletions cut 2 bases from V and 3 bases from J, with 15 bases between. This CDR3 has 16 residues. CDR3 residues: CASSYESQGWTDTQYF. The CDR3 coding sequence is TGTGCCAGCAGTTACGAGTCCCAGGGATGGACAGATACGCAGTATTTT.

The V gene is TRBV7-6, the J gene TRBJ2-7; possible D gene TRBD1, 6 bases. The CDR3 extends over 14 amino acids. Germline loops: CDR1 SGHVS, CDR2 FNYEAQ. The ends were cut back, 6 bases at V and 6 bases at J, with 18 bases in the middle. For the CDR3, the DNA is TGTGCCAGCAGTACAGGGCCGGCCCATCCCGAGCAGTACTTC. This gives the protein CASSTGPAHPEQYF. The full variable domain, its missing parts supplied by reference TRBV7-6 and TRBJ2-7, is GAGVSQSPRYKVTKRGQDVALRCDPISGHVSLYWYRQALGQGPEFLTYFNYEAQQDKSGLPNDRFSAERPEGSISTLTIQRTEQRDSAMYRCASSTGPAHPEQYFGPGTRLTVT.

The chain has TRBV3-1 (or the pseudogene TRBV3-2) and TRBJ2-2, with D tentatively TRBD2 (5 bases). The CDR3 spans 15 residues. Germline V lookup: CDR1 LGHDT, CDR2 YNNKEL (reference sequence). The germline V and J ends were trimmed by 1 base and 3 bases, with 9 bases remaining between them. The CDR3 region is CASSQAGSHTGELFF. CDR3 sequence (DNA): TGTGCCAGCAGCCAAGCGGGATCACACACCGGGGAGCTGTTTTTT.

About this clone itself: A junction end diverges from the germline sequence, so it may reflect a read error. The rearrangement joins TRBV7-7 to TRBJ2-7; D might be TRBD2 (5 bases). The germline V gene encodes CDR1 SSHAT and CDR2 FNYEAQ (reference sequence). The CDR3 covers 15 residues. CDR3 DNA sequence: TGTGCTAGCAGCCCCGGCAGCGGCCGTTCAAGCGAGCAGTACTTC. Translation: CASSPGSGRSSEQYF.